This TCR beta chain was recovered during a study of OX40 agonist ivuxolimab in advanced cancers. Study as a whole: Patients assigned to dose escalation were diagnosed with hepatocellular carcinoma, melanoma, renal cell or head and neck cancer.

Trimming removed 6 bases from V and 7 bases from J, with 15 bases in between. The CDR3 runs 14 residues. The V gene's germline CDR1 is MNHNY and CDR2 SVGAGI (reference sequence). The table came from immunoSEQ multiplex PCR; TCRdb's copy has only in-frame clones and leaves some out. The sample has about 80,000 clones; roughly 87% are singletons. This specimen was CD4+ or CD8+ T cells sorted from blood, taken in a trial of the OX40 agonist ivuxolimab. The chain is built from TRBV6-6 and TRBJ1-4; D gene ambiguous. The sequence was obtained from an adult with an advanced solid tumor such as melanoma, head and neck, liver or kidney cancer. CDR3 residues: CASSSRRAGEKLFF. The CDR3 DNA sequence: TGTGCCAGCAGCTCGAGGAGGGCTGGTGAAAAACTGTTTTTT.